Listed below are T cell receptor beta chains from one sample, sequenced in a study of T cell responses to AZD1222 COVID-19 vaccine. Sequenced by immunoSEQ multiplex PCR; TCRdb stores in-frame clones only, minus some. This table holds 80,000 to 95,000 clones, approximately 90% found once. Sequencing was performed on peripheral blood, taken 28 days after the second AZD1222 dose. Receptors originate from an adult who received the AZD1222 COVID-19 vaccine. Each CDR3 is given with its conserved first and last residue. Fields, in order: V gene, D gene, J gene, clone size, CDR3 protein, CDR3 DNA. D genes are given only for firm matches. Where a row states a size, it is once, few, many or the class of an expanded clone; other rows omit it.

V gene: TRBV15
D gene: .
J gene: TRBJ1-2
clone size: .
CDR3 protein: CATSLLRGANYGYTF
CDR3 DNA: TGTGCCACCAGTCTTCTCAGGGGAGCTAACTATGGCTACACCTTC

V gene: TRBV10-3
D gene: .
J gene: TRBJ1-1
clone size: .
CDR3 protein: CAISVGAEDATEAFF
CDR3 DNA: TGTGCCATCAGTGTAGGGGCGGAGGATGCCACTGAAGCTTTCTTT

V gene: TRBV7-2
D gene: .
J gene: TRBJ1-3
clone size: .
CDR3 protein: CASRIMGSGNTIYF
CDR3 DNA: TGTGCCAGCAGGATAATGGGCTCTGGAAACACCATATATTTT

V gene: TRBV18
D gene: TRBD1
J gene: TRBJ1-2
clone size: .
CDR3 protein: CASRKTGTVGYTF
CDR3 DNA: TGTGCCAGCCGTAAGACAGGGACGGTTGGCTACACCTTC

V gene: TRBV6-9
D gene: .
J gene: TRBJ2-7
clone size: .
CDR3 protein: CASSLTESSYEQYF
CDR3 DNA: TGTGCCAGCAGCCTGACAGAGAGCTCCTACGAGCAGTACTTC

V gene: TRBV27
D gene: TRBD1
J gene: TRBJ1-2
clone size: .
CDR3 protein: CASRFSGGPYGYTF
CDR3 DNA: TGTGCCAGCCGTTTTTCAGGGGGCCCTTATGGCTACACCTTC

V gene: TRBV6-1
D gene: .
J gene: TRBJ1-1
clone size: .
CDR3 protein: CASSAGGGKANTEAFF
CDR3 DNA: TGTGCCAGCAGTGCTGGGGGGGGGAAGGCGAACACTGAAGCTTTCTTT

V gene: TRBV27
D gene: .
J gene: TRBJ1-2
clone size: .
CDR3 protein: CASMGRPNYGYTF
CDR3 DNA: TGTGCCAGCATGGGGAGGCCTAACTATGGCTACACCTTC

V gene: TRBV7-2
D gene: TRBD2
J gene: TRBJ2-1
clone size: .
CDR3 protein: CASSVSSGATSYNEQFF
CDR3 DNA: TGTGCCAGCAGCGTCTCTAGCGGGGCGACCTCCTACAATGAGCAGTTCTTC

V gene: TRBV5-1
D gene: .
J gene: TRBJ2-7
clone size: .
CDR3 protein: CASSMTDGAYEQYF
CDR3 DNA: TGCGCCAGCAGCATGACGGACGGGGCCTACGAGCAGTACTTC

V gene: TRBV10-2
D gene: .
J gene: TRBJ1-1
clone size: .
CDR3 protein: CASGARMNTEAFF
CDR3 DNA: TGCGCCAGTGGCGCAAGGATGAACACTGAAGCTTTCTTT

V gene: TRBV15
D gene: .
J gene: TRBJ1-4
clone size: .
CDR3 protein: CATSRQGSFPNEKLFF
CDR3 DNA: TGTGCCACCAGCAGGCAGGGGTCCTTCCCTAATGAAAAACTGTTTTTT

V gene: TRBV18
D gene: .
J gene: TRBJ1-6
clone size: few
CDR3 protein: CASSPPVPNSPLHF
CDR3 DNA: TGTGCCAGCTCACCACCGGTACCTAATTCACCCCTCCACTTT